The clone carrying this TCR beta chain was counted between two and nine times. What it binds is unknown. Template-switching 5'RACE yielded the TCR cDNA; a universal primer site and UMIs were added in the process. TCRdb reprocessed the 5' RACE reads via MiXCR and lists one record per CDR3 protein. The table has 150,000 to 200,000 distinct CDR3 sequences, around 9% seen once. This entry comes from a study of T cells after yellow fever vaccination. Study in general: Low-cell-number fractions were prepared with SMART-Seq v4 Ultra Low Input. Study outcomes and limitations: FACS-sorted repertoires could harbor abundant contaminating bulk-population clonotypes. Subsequent booster samples again held most clones from primary vaccination (nearly 98% CD4, approximately 86% CD8).

The starting material was CD8+ T cells sorted from PBMCs, obtained 45 days after the yellow fever booster vaccination. The TCR was taken from a man aged 18-30 years who received the YFV17D yellow fever vaccine.

CDR3 loop: CSADGQGGSEAFF. The CDR3 DNA is TGCAGTGCCGACGGACAGGGGGGCTCTGAAGCTTTCTTT. The V call is TRBV20-1, the J call TRBJ1-1; the match to TRBD1 covers 10 bases. The CDR3 loop spans 13 amino acids. With 6 bases clipped from V and 6 bases from J, the junction kept 7 bases outside the gene matches. Germline assignment: CDR1 DFQATT and CDR2 SNEGSKA (reference sequence).